A single sample is the source of the 12 T cell receptor beta chains below, sequenced in a study of blood T cells in healthy people across ages. A second PCR, run for about 6 to 11 cycles, used a sample-barcoded 5' primer plus a J-beta primer mix. MiXCR was run by TCRdb on the 5' RACE reads, yielding one entry per CDR3 protein. Of 850,000 to 1,100,000 distinct CDR3 sequences detected, roughly two fifths appear once; the ten largest clones hold around 13%. Specimen: blood. The origin of the receptors is a man younger than 35 in good health.

In its sample, this clonotype was seen a few times. V is TRBV4-1 and J is TRBJ2-2; 8 nucleotides agree with TRBD1. The CDR3 covers 16 residues. The V and J ends lost 1 base and 7 bases, in that order; junction bases with no gene match: 8. Per the germline V gene, CDR1 is MGHRA and CDR2 is YSYEKL. The CDR3, as DNA: TGCGCCAGCAGCCAAGGGCAGGGGGCGAATTTCGGGGAGCTGTTTTTT. The encoded protein is CASSQGQGANFGELFF.

This clonotype was observed a handful of times. This chain connects TRBV6-6 to TRBJ1-2, with no clear D. V gave up 7 bases and J gave up 0 bases, with 9 bases separating them. The CDR3 spans 13 residues. CDR1 is MNHNY, CDR2 SVGAGI, per germline (reference sequence). The CDR3 region is CASTMAANYGYTF. CDR3 DNA sequence: TGTGCCAGCACTATGGCTGCTAACTATGGCTACACCTTC.

This rearrangement joins TRBV12-3 or TRBV12-4 to TRBJ1-6; no clear D gene. V lost 5 bases and J lost 8, with 7 bases in between. This CDR3 has 12 amino acids. CDR3 amino acids: CASSPLYSPLHF. The CDR3 DNA reads as TGTGCCAGCAGTCCGCTGTATTCACCCCTCCACTTT.

The chain couples TRBV25-1 to TRBJ2-1, with D possibly being TRBD1 (5 bases). V was shortened by 3 bases and J by 0 bases, with 9 bases between the two germline ends. CDR1 is MGHDK, CDR2 SYGVNS, per germline. This CDR3 is built from 15 residues. CDR3 coding DNA: TGTGCCAGCAGTGACATGGGGCGCTCCTACAATGAGCAGTTCTTC. It translates to CASSDMGRSYNEQFF. Full variable domain (remainder filled in from reference TRBV25-1 and TRBJ2-1): EADIYQTPRYLVIGTGKKITLECSQTMGHDKMYWYQQDPGMELHLIHYSYGVNSTEKGDLSSESTVSRIRTEHFPLTLESARPSHTSQYLCASSDMGRSYNEQFFGPGTRLTVL.

V usage is TRBV4-1 and J usage is TRBJ2-4; TRBD2 matches 7 bases. V gave up 1 base and J gave up 1 base; unmatched junction bases: 13. CDR1 and CDR2 (germline): MGHRA, YSYEKL. The CDR3 extends over 19 amino acids. In DNA form, the CDR3 reads TGCGCCAGCAGCCAAGTTGGCAGGGAAAATAGCGGGGCCAAAAACATTCAGTACTTC. Protein product: CASSQVGRENSGAKNIQYF.

This clonotype was seen more than once but under ten times. V gene TRBV9 combines with J gene TRBJ1-4; 8 bases map to TRBD1. The CDR3 consists of 15 residues. CDR1 SGDLS and CDR2 YYNGEE come from the germline V gene. V lost 3 bases to trimming and J lost 1 base; unmatched junction nucleotides: 2. This chain's CDR3 is CASSAGTGTNEKLFF. For the CDR3, the DNA is TGTGCCAGCAGCGCCGGGACAGGAACTAATGAAAAACTGTTTTTT.

This clonotype was seen more than once but under ten times. This chain uses TRBV20-1 with TRBJ2-1; D is perhaps TRBD1 or TRBD2 (6 bases each). The CDR3 is 13 residues long. Germline CDR1 and CDR2: DFQATT and SNEGSKA (reference sequence). Deletions cut 3 bases from V and 9 bases from J, with 15 bases between. CDR3 DNA sequence: TGCAGTGCTAGTGAGGGGGGCCCTTCTGAGCAGTTCTTC. Protein product: CSASEGGPSEQFF.

In its sample, this clonotype was seen a few times. V gene TRBV7-9 combines with J gene TRBJ2-4, with D maybe TRBD2 (5 bases). CDR3 length equals 15 residues. Trimming shortened V by 2 bases and J by 0 bases, and 8 bases separated the two germline ends. The germline V gene encodes CDR1 SEHNR and CDR2 FQNEAQ (reference sequence). The CDR3 loop is CASSLQEVAKNIQYF. The CDR3 region has the DNA TGTGCCAGCAGCTTACAGGAGGTAGCCAAAAACATTCAGTACTTC.

V gene TRBV2 combines with J gene TRBJ2-1, with TRBD2 matching over 9 bases. The trim removed 2 bases at V and 6 bases at J, leaving 11 bases unmatched. The CDR3 contains 17 residues. Germline values: CDR1 SNHLY, CDR2 FYNNEI. In DNA form, the CDR3 reads TGTGCCAGCAGTGAATTTATTCTAGCGGGGTCCGGCAATGAGCAGTTCTTC. Protein: CASSEFILAGSGNEQFF.

The chain employs TRBV12-3 or TRBV12-4 and TRBJ2-4; D possibly corresponds to TRBD2 (6 bases). The J call may be mistaken, given a closer DNA end match to TRBJ2-7. The CDR3 consists of 12 residues. This chain's CDR3 is CASGRGFCEQYF. The CDR3 DNA is TGTGCCAGCGGCCGGGGGTTCTGCGAGCAGTACTTC.

This clonotype was detected only a few times. Compared with germline, one end of the junction differs, possibly owing to a read error. The chain combines TRBV6-6 with TRBJ1-1, with D unresolved. The length of the CDR3 is 14 residues. Germline CDR1 reads MNHNY; CDR2 reads SVGAGI (reference sequence). CDR3 amino acids: CASSSLGSFGEAFF. DNA of the CDR3: TGCGCCAGCAGTTCCCTGGGGAGTTTTGGGGAAGCTTTCTTT.

The chain has TRBV6-5 and TRBJ1-1; tentatively, D is TRBD1 (5 bases). The CDR3 spans 14 residues. Trimming removed 0 bases at V and 1 base at J, with 6 bases between. Germline V gives CDR1 MNHEY, CDR2 SVGAGI. CDR3 region: CASSYSTGNTEAFF. The CDR3 DNA follows: TGTGCCAGCAGTTACTCTACAGGGAACACTGAAGCTTTCTTT.